This T cell receptor beta chain is drawn from a study of PD-1 blockade in classical Hodgkin lymphoma. Study overall: Patients in the cohort were put on intravenous nivolumab, 3 mg/kg every 2 weeks.

Time point specified: cycle 4 day 1 (C4D1), after more than five weeks of nivolumab. Each patient relapsed following autologous stem cell transplantation, and prior brentuximab vedotin exposure differed. Method: immunoSEQ multiplex PCR; TCRdb's copy keeps in-frame clones and lacks some. This sample carries around 93,000 clones, around 78% of them seen once, and the ten largest clones take about a tenth. A note on this clone: Its antigen is currently unknown.

The study's findings and limits: For complete responders, baseline diversity was comparable to that of newly diagnosed patients. It was reported that newly diagnosed patients had less baseline TCR diversity than healthy donors. By C4D1, diversity of CD4+ TCRs had risen significantly, whereas that of CD8+ TCRs had not.

The sequences come from peripheral blood mononuclear cells (PBMCs), collected before the fourth cycle of nivolumab. This TCR derives from a human donor with classical Hodgkin lymphoma.

CDR3 residues: CSASVAPGQPQHF. The CDR3 region has the DNA TGCAGCGCCTCGGTGGCTCCGGGTCAGCCCCAGCATTTT. The rearrangement uses TRBV29-1 and TRBJ1-5; D gene unclear. Trimming stripped 7 bases from V and 6 bases from J, with 16 bases between. The CDR3 has 13 residues. CDR1 is SQVTM and CDR2 is ANQGSEA in the germline V gene.